Shown below are 3 T cell receptor beta chains from a single sample sequenced in a study of blood T cells in healthy people across ages. Together with a sample-barcoded 5' primer, a J-beta primer mix was included in a second PCR lasting 7 to 11 cycles. TCRdb redid the calling of the 5' RACE reads with MiXCR, one entry per CDR3 protein. The sample shows around 400,000 distinct CDR3 sequences, approximately 52% of them seen only once. Sequencing was performed on blood. The receptors were gathered from a man aged 60 to 75 in good health.

The chain combines TRBV6-5 with TRBJ2-4; D uncertain. There are 13 residues in the CDR3. Per germline, CDR1 MNHEY and CDR2 SVGAGI. V lost 6 bases, J lost 8 bases, and 14 bases lay in between. The CDR3 loop reads CASRGLGRDIQYF. CDR3 coding DNA: TGTGCCAGCAGGGGTCTAGGCCGGGACATTCAGTACTTC.

This clonotype was seen at least ten times. The chain carries TRBV5-1 and TRBJ1-5; 11 bases agree with TRBD1. V gave up 4 bases and J gave up 7 bases; unmatched junction bases: 4. Germline assignment: CDR1 SGHRS and CDR2 YFSETQ. The CDR3 sequence is 14 residues long. This chain's CDR3 is CASSVGQGDQPQHF. DNA of the CDR3: TGCGCCAGCAGCGTGGGACAGGGGGACCAGCCCCAGCATTTT. The full variable domain, completed using reference TRBV5-1 and TRBJ1-5, is KAGVTQTPRYLIKTRGQQVTLSCSPISGHRSVSWYQQTPGQGLQFLFEYFSETQRNKGNFPGRFSGRQFSNSRSEMNVSTLELGDSALYLCASSVGQGDQPQHFGDGTRLSIL.

This sequence joins TRBV4-3 and TRBJ2-1, with D possibly being TRBD1 (6 bases). The DNA end favors TRBJ2-7, so the J call may be wrong. The CDR3 is made up of 17 amino acids. Germline CDR1 reads LGHNA; CDR2 reads YSLEER. The CDR3 here is CASGELYRQDAYNEQYF. Here the CDR3 DNA reads TGCGCCAGCGGTGAACTTTATAGACAGGACGCCTACAATGAGCAGTACTTC.